The 27 T cell receptor beta chains below all came from one sample that was sequenced in a study of T cell responses to AZD1222 COVID-19 vaccine. Sequencing used immunoSEQ multiplex PCR; TCRdb keeps in-frame clones, though not all of them. The sample includes about 180,000 clones, around 88% of them seen just once. The sequenced sample was peripheral blood, obtained on day 0 of AZD1222 vaccination. Receptor source: an adult in good health.

The chain is built from TRBV5-1 and TRBJ2-7, with D maybe TRBD1 (6 bases). The ends were cut back, 3 bases at V and 0 bases at J, with 10 bases in the middle. The germline V gene has CDR1 SGHRS and CDR2 YFSETQ. CDR3 size: 14 residues. The CDR3 nucleotides read TGCGCCAGCAGCTCGTCAGGGGACTCCTACGAGCAGTACTTC. This gives the protein CASSSSGDSYEQYF.

The chain uses TRBV12-3 or TRBV12-4 and TRBJ1-3; D remains ambiguous. The V end was cut by 4 bases, the J end by 7 bases, with 8 bases between. This CDR3 has 12 residues. The CDR3 bases are TGTGCCAGCAGTTGGACTTCGAACACCATATATTTT. Translated: CASSWTSNTIYF.

Concerning this clone itself: A much more abundant neighbour one base away suggests this may be a read error. This chain links TRBV6-4 with TRBJ1-1; TRBD1 matches 9 bases. The CDR3 is made up of 13 amino acids. With V trimmed by 6 bases and J by 3 bases, 2 bases remained unmatched. Germline lookup yields CDR1 MRHNA and CDR2 SNTAGT. The CDR3 sequence: CASSRDRDTEAFF. CDR3 nucleotide sequence: TGTGCCAGCAGCCGGGACAGGGACACTGAAGCTTTCTTT.

The gene calls are TRBV7-6 and TRBJ1-1; D is perhaps TRBD1 (5 bases). V shed 2 bases and J shed 1 base, with 5 bases lying between them. The CDR3 contains 13 residues. CDR1 is SGHVS, CDR2 FNYEAQ, per germline. The CDR3, as DNA: TGTGCCAGCAGCTTAACAGGGAACACTGAAGCTTTCTTT. It is translated as CASSLTGNTEAFF.

The rearrangement uses TRBV5-1 and TRBJ1-3; D is unclear. The germline CDR1 and CDR2 sequences are SGHRS and YFSETQ. The CDR3 contains 16 residues. Deletions cut 0 bases from V and 0 bases from J, with 10 bases between. The CDR3 region has the DNA TGCGCCAGCAGCTTGGGGGCAAGTTACTCTGGAAACACCATATATTTT. Translating gives CASSLGASYSGNTIYF.

This chain connects TRBV18 to TRBJ1-1; perhaps TRBD1 as D (5 bases). The CDR3 sequence is 14 residues long. Germline CDR1 reads KGHSH; CDR2 reads LQKENI. Trimming pared 2 bases from V and 3 bases from J, leaving 10 bases between. This CDR3 reads CASSPDRGYTEAFF. CDR3 sequence (DNA): TGTGCCAGCTCACCAGATCGGGGGTACACTGAAGCTTTCTTT.

V usage is TRBV11-3 and J usage is TRBJ2-7; TRBD1 or TRBD2 may be the D gene (6 bases each). Trimming left V 1 base short and J 5 bases short, with 9 bases between. The CDR3 extends over 13 amino acids. CDR1 is SGHNT, CDR2 YENEEA, per germline. For the CDR3, the DNA is TGTGCCAGCAGCTTAGCGGGGGCGAACGAGCAGTACTTC. It yields the protein CASSLAGANEQYF.

The chain links TRBV6-4 to TRBJ2-2; 10 bases line up with TRBD2. The CDR3 covers 14 residues. V shed 4 bases and J 4 bases; nucleotides not matched to a gene: 0. Germline CDR1 reads MRHNA; CDR2 reads SNTAGT. The CDR3 sequence: CASSASGGTGELFF. As DNA, the CDR3 is TGTGCCAGCAGTGCTAGCGGGGGCACCGGGGAGCTGTTTTTT.

This chain links TRBV5-4 with TRBJ1-2; a possible D gene is TRBD1 (5 bases). Germline CDR1 SGHNT, CDR2 YYREEE (reference sequence). Trimming cost V 1 base and J 6 bases, with 16 bases left between them. This CDR3 is 15 amino acids long. The CDR3 protein is CASSLIGRAVDGYTF. CDR3 nucleotide sequence: TGTGCCAGCAGCTTGATAGGCAGGGCAGTAGATGGCTACACCTTC.

V gene TRBV6-6 combines with J gene TRBJ2-6; a weak D match, TRBD1 (5 bases). Germline CDR1 and CDR2: MNHNY and SVGAGI (reference sequence). V was clipped by 5 bases and J by 1 base, with 18 bases between them. This CDR3 spans 18 amino acids. CDR3 DNA sequence: TGTGCCAGCAGTCTCGACAGACCCGCCAGGTCTGGGGCCAACGTCCTGACTTTC. It translates to CASSLDRPARSGANVLTF.

The chain has TRBV30 and TRBJ2-1; D not resolved. The germline CDR1 and CDR2 sequences are GTSNPN and SVGIG (reference sequence). CDR3 length equals 11 residues. Trimming stripped 0 bases from V and 8 bases from J, with 5 bases between. The CDR3 coding sequence is TGTGCCTGGAGTGTTGGTGATGAGCAGTTCTTC. As protein: CAWSVGDEQFF.

This chain uses TRBV12-5 with TRBJ1-1; no definite D call. V was shortened by 5 bases and J by 10 bases, with 11 bases between the two germline ends. CDR1 LGHNT and CDR2 FRNRAP come from the germline V gene. This CDR3 spans 11 amino acids. The CDR3: CASGPSRGAFF. The CDR3 DNA reads TGTGCTAGTGGTCCGTCCAGAGGAGCTTTCTTT. The full variable domain, completed using reference TRBV12-5 and TRBJ1-1, is DARVTQTPRHKVTEMGQEVTMRCQPILGHNTVFWYRQTMMQGLELLAYFRNRAPLDDSGMPKDRFSAEMPDATLATLKIQPSEPRDSAVYFCASGPSRGAFFGQGTRLTVV.

This chain joins TRBV19 and TRBJ1-1; TRBD1 aligns across 12 bases. CDR1 is LNHDA, CDR2 SQIVND, per germline (reference sequence). This CDR3 comprises 17 residues. The junction had 12 bases not matched to a gene; V was cut back by 6 bases and J by 4 bases. This chain's CDR3 is CASRRARDRGPITEAFF. CDR3 nucleotide sequence: TGTGCCAGTAGACGAGCCCGGGACAGGGGGCCGATCACTGAAGCTTTCTTT. The whole variable domain, filled in from reference TRBV19 and TRBJ1-1, reads DGGITQSPKYLFRKEGQNVTLSCEQNLNHDAMYWYRQDPGQGLRLIYYSQIVNDFQKGDIAEGYSVSREKKESFPLTVTSAQKNPTAFYLCASRRARDRGPITEAFFGQGTRLTVV.

This chain joins TRBV24-1 and TRBJ2-7; the D gene could be TRBD1 or TRBD2 (5 bases each). V lost 4 bases and J 2 bases, leaving 14 bases between the germline ends. Germline CDR1 and CDR2: KGHDR and SFDVKD. This CDR3 is built from 15 residues. The DNA for the CDR3 is TGTGCCACCAGTGACCCCAAGGGGACCGCCTACGAGCAGTACTTC. Encoded protein: CATSDPKGTAYEQYF.

For the CDR3, the DNA is TGTGCCAGCAGCCAAGATTACCCTAGAGCGAGGCTCGGGGGTGAGCAGTTCTTC. This codes for CASSQDYPRARLGGEQFF. The J gene is TRBJ2-1, the V gene TRBV3-1 (or the pseudogene TRBV3-2); D might be TRBD2 (6 bases). Trimming took 0 bases from V and 9 from J, leaving 24 bases between them. The CDR3 length is 18 residues. Germline lookup yields CDR1 LGHDT and CDR2 YNNKEL (reference sequence).

The chain combines TRBV7-3 with TRBJ1-2; 8 nucleotides match TRBD1. V shed 2 bases, J shed 5 bases, and the junction held 1 base outside the gene matches. The CDR3 contains 13 residues. Germline lookup yields CDR1 SGHTA and CDR2 FQGTGA. This chain's CDR3 is CASSLDRGYGYTF. The CDR3 nucleotides read TGTGCCAGCAGCTTAGACAGGGGTTATGGCTACACCTTC.

The genes are TRBV9 and TRBJ2-4; TRBD2 matches 12 bases. Trimming removed 4 bases from V and 6 bases from J; junction bases left unmatched: 11. The CDR3 spans 17 residues. Germline V gives CDR1 SGDLS, CDR2 YYNGEE. The CDR3 nucleotides are TGTGCCAGCAGCCCTTATCGACTAGCGGGGGCCCTAAACATTCAGTACTTC. This sequence encodes CASSPYRLAGALNIQYF.

V usage is TRBV12-3 or TRBV12-4 and J usage is TRBJ2-7; D assignment may be TRBD1 or TRBD2 (6 bases each). The CDR3 spans 13 residues. V lost 7 bases, J lost 4 bases, and 14 bases lay in between. CDR3 protein: CASMSGAAYEQYF. The CDR3 region has the DNA TGTGCCAGCATGTCGGGGGCGGCATACGAGCAGTACTTC.

This clone has just a few counts. V is TRBV2 and J is TRBJ2-6; D might be TRBD1 or TRBD2, each matching 5 bases. Germline assignment: CDR1 SNHLY and CDR2 FYNNEI. V dropped 11 bases and J dropped 0 bases, with 17 bases sitting between them. This CDR3 has 16 amino acids. In DNA form, the CDR3 reads TGTGCCGGAGCCAGGGAGCTTAGCTCTGGGGCCAACGTCCTGACTTTC. This encodes CAGARELSSGANVLTF.

V gene TRBV9 combines with J gene TRBJ1-4; no firm D call. Deletions cut 3 bases from V and 5 bases from J, with 20 bases between. There are 17 residues in the CDR3. Germline values: CDR1 SGDLS, CDR2 YYNGEE. The CDR3 sequence is CASSDATGRNSNEKLFF. The CDR3 bases are TGTGCCAGCAGCGACGCGACGGGAAGAAACTCGAATGAAAAACTGTTTTTT.

This clone was detected a few times. The chain employs TRBV6-4 and TRBJ2-6; D might be TRBD2 (7 bases). This CDR3 has 16 amino acids. Deletions cut 2 bases from V and 4 bases from J, with 12 bases between. The germline gives CDR1 MRHNA, CDR2 SNTAGT. CDR3 coding DNA: TGTGCCAGCAGTGACGGGGGGGCGTCAGGGGCCAACGTCCTGACTTTC. This translates into CASSDGGASGANVLTF.

V and J are TRBV3-1 (or the pseudogene TRBV3-2) and TRBJ1-2, with TRBD1 matching over 8 bases. Trimming cost V 4 bases and J 2 bases; bases outside gene matches: 3. CDR1 LGHDT and CDR2 YNNKEL come from the germline V gene (reference sequence). The CDR3 sequence is 14 residues long. CDR3 nucleotide sequence: TGTGCCAGCAGCCCACAGGGGGGCAACTATGGCTACACCTTC. As protein: CASSPQGGNYGYTF.

The chain uses TRBV19 and TRBJ1-2; D ambiguous. This CDR3 contains 13 residues. Trimming removed 6 bases from V and 0 bases from J, with 8 bases in between. Germline V CDR1 and CDR2: LNHDA, SQIVND (reference sequence). The CDR3: CASRRSTNYGYTF. The CDR3 DNA is TGTGCCAGTAGGAGATCGACTAACTATGGCTACACCTTC.

This chain links TRBV9 with TRBJ1-5, with D unclear. Deletions cut 4 bases from V and 5 bases from J, with 10 bases between. The CDR3 has 13 residues. Per germline, CDR1 SGDLS and CDR2 YYNGEE. CDR3 in DNA: TGTGCCAGCAGCCCCACCCCCCATCAGCCCCAGCATTTT. Protein product: CASSPTPHQPQHF.

The chain links TRBV3-1 (or the pseudogene TRBV3-2) to TRBJ2-3; 7 bases match TRBD2. Germline assignment: CDR1 LGHDT and CDR2 YNNKEL (reference sequence). The junction had 9 bases not matched to a gene; V was cut back by 0 bases and J by 3 bases. The length of the CDR3 is 17 residues. CDR3 sequence: CASSQDTPGGGTDTQYF. The CDR3 coding sequence is TGTGCCAGCAGCCAAGATACCCCCGGGGGAGGGACAGATACGCAGTATTTT.

This sequence joins TRBV28 and TRBJ1-1; D not resolved. V lost 8 bases and J 0 bases, leaving 10 bases between the germline ends. CDR3 length equals 13 residues. From germline, CDR1 is MDHEN and CDR2 SYDVKM. CDR3 bases: TGTGCCAGCCTCCGGGGTCTGAACACTGAAGCTTTCTTT. Translated, it gives CASLRGLNTEAFF.

The chain carries TRBV28 and TRBJ2-5; TRBD1 matches at 8 bases. CDR1 and CDR2 from the germline V gene are MDHEN and SYDVKM. The ends lost 1 base at V and 5 bases at J; junction bases unmatched: 6. The CDR3 length is 15 residues. CDR3 DNA: TGTGCCAGCAGTTTATTCGAGACAGGGGTTGAGACCCAGTACTTC. Amino acids: CASSLFETGVETQYF.